What follows is one TCR beta chain and its context. This sample was included in a study of shared clonotypes between healthy human individuals. Generated by immunoSEQ multiplex PCR, the TCRdb table keeps only in-frame clones and is missing some. The profile covers approximately 470,000 clones, with around 73% appearing a single time and more than 10% taken by the ten largest. The germline V gene encodes CDR1 SGHTA and CDR2 FQGNSA. V lost 5 bases, J lost 1 base, and 8 bases lay in between. This CDR3 region has 13 residues. Sequencing was carried out using PBMCs. The origin of this receptor is a woman aged 40-49 years in good health. Some clones in this sample may be carry-over from other donors' samples. The V and J genes are TRBV7-2 and TRBJ2-5; no clear D. The CDR3 coding sequence is TGTGCCAGCAGCACCGACCGCCAAGAGACCCAGTACTTC. This encodes CASSTDRQETQYF.